The 18 T cell receptor beta chains reported below all come from one sample, sequenced in a study of blood T cell repertoires in COVID-19 (dated by TCRdb to the early 2020s). The method was the immunoSEQ multiplex PCR assay. The clones in this table, taken by TCRdb from immuneACCESS, are in-frame only. Not every clone is retained; where verified, under half of the shortfall comes from an unresolved V gene, and the cause of the rest is unknown. Counted in this sample were around 280,000 clones; almost 90% of them appeared once. The ten largest clones represent 11% of the sample. Sequencing was performed on peripheral blood. The receptors derive from a woman aged 25 to 39 with COVID-19, enrolled during active disease.

This chain links TRBV18 with TRBJ2-2, with a weak D call TRBD1 (6 bases). There are 15 residues in the CDR3. The V end was cut by 6 bases, the J end by 1 base, with 12 bases between. Germline V gene data show CDR1 as KGHSH and CDR2 as LQKENI. The CDR3 nucleotides read TGTGCCAGCTCCCTATCCAGGGGGAACACCGGGGAGCTGTTTTTT. Its translation is CASSLSRGNTGELFF.

This chain uses TRBV30 with TRBJ2-7; 10 bases are shared with TRBD2. V shed 3 bases and J 3 bases; nucleotides not matched to a gene: 11. Germline CDR1 GTSNPN, CDR2 SVGIG (reference sequence). CDR3 size: 16 residues. In nucleotides, the CDR3 is TGTGCCTGGAGGGAGGGCGCTAGCGGGAGACGCTACGAGCAGTACTTC. Protein product: CAWREGASGRRYEQYF.

V and J are TRBV6-5 and TRBJ1-6; 9 nucleotides align to TRBD1. Germline assignment: CDR1 MNHEY and CDR2 SVGAGI. This CDR3 region has 13 residues. V lost 6 bases, J lost 7 bases, and 1 base stayed unmatched. The CDR3 spells CASRGTGNSPLHF. CDR3 nucleotide sequence: TGTGCCAGCAGGGGGACAGGGAATTCACCCCTCCACTTT.

This chain links TRBV7-8 with TRBJ1-2; a possible D gene is TRBD1 (6 bases). Trimming left V 4 bases short and J 4 bases short, with 10 bases between. Germline V lookup: CDR1 SGHVS, CDR2 FQNEAQ. The CDR3 is 13 residues long. CDR3 amino acids: CASSYGQSYGYTF. The CDR3 nucleotides read TGTGCCAGCAGCTACGGACAGAGCTATGGCTACACCTTC. Full variable domain (rest looked up from reference TRBV7-8 and TRBJ1-2): GAGVSQSPRYKVAKRGQDVALRCDPISGHVSLFWYQQALGQGPEFLTYFQNEAQLDKSGLPSDRFFAERPEGSVSTLKIQRTQQEDSAVYLCASSYGQSYGYTFGSGTRLTVV.

This rearrangement joins TRBV7-3 to TRBJ2-7; D might be TRBD2 (5 bases). Between the trimmed V and J ends, which lost 5 bases and 5 bases, there was a span of 22 bases. Germline V gene sequence: CDR1 SGHTA, CDR2 FQGTGA. This CDR3 spans 16 amino acids. The CDR3 DNA sequence: TGTGCCAGCAGCCCCCATGGGCCGTCTAAGACTAACGAGCAGTACTTC. This translates into CASSPHGPSKTNEQYF.

V gene TRBV6-5 combines with J gene TRBJ1-2; 7 nucleotides line up with TRBD1. Germline values: CDR1 MNHEY, CDR2 SVGAGI. After removal of 5 bases from V and 2 bases from J, the junction contained 5 bases not matched to a gene. This CDR3 spans 14 amino acids. CDR3 coding DNA: TGTGCCAGCAGTCGGGACAGCCAAAACTATGGCTACACCTTC. Encoded protein: CASSRDSQNYGYTF.

The rearrangement joins TRBV19 to TRBJ1-1; 9 bases are a match to TRBD1. Germline CDR1 reads LNHDA; CDR2 reads SQIVND (reference sequence). Unmatched junction bases numbered 15, after V lost 8 bases and J lost 11 bases. The CDR3 loop spans 14 amino acids. The CDR3 DNA reads as TGTGCCAGTCAGCCCCGGGACAGGGTTTTTTTGGCTTTCTTT. Its translation: CASQPRDRVFLAFF.

The chain has TRBV28 and TRBJ1-5, with D possibly TRBD1 on 5 matching bases. The germline V and J ends were trimmed by 6 bases and 5 bases, with 14 bases remaining between them. CDR3 length: 14 amino acids. Germline V lookup: CDR1 MDHEN, CDR2 SYDVKM. The DNA for the CDR3 is TGTGCCAGCAGCCTTACCAGGGTTGATCAGCCCCAGCATTTT. This translates into CASSLTRVDQPQHF.

V usage is TRBV30 and J usage is TRBJ2-1; 12 bases agree with TRBD1. The V gene's germline CDR1 is GTSNPN and CDR2 SVGIG (reference sequence). The length of the CDR3 is 17 residues. J was trimmed by 8 bases and V by 3 bases; bases with no gene match: 14. The CDR3 here is CAWRGRLGTGGSDEQFF. CDR3 DNA: TGTGCCTGGAGAGGCAGACTTGGGACAGGGGGCTCAGATGAGCAGTTCTTC. Full variable domain (outside the CDR3, taken from reference TRBV30 and TRBJ2-1): SQTIHQWPATLVQPVGSPLSLECTVEGTSNPNLYWYRQAAGRGLQLLFYSVGIGQISSEVPQNLSASRPQDRQFILSSKKLLLSDSGFYLCAWRGRLGTGGSDEQFFGPGTRLTVL.

The chain has TRBV18 and TRBJ1-3, with TRBD1 matching 8 bases. CDR3 length equals 18 residues. The J segment lost 2 bases and the V segment lost 1 base, leaving 10 bases of the junction unmatched. Germline CDR1 KGHSH, CDR2 LQKENI. CDR3 sequence (DNA): TGTGCCAGCTCACCACTATCCCGGACAGGGCGCACTGGAAACACCATATATTTT. This codes for CASSPLSRTGRTGNTIYF.

This chain uses TRBV7-6 with TRBJ1-4; 9 bases match TRBD1. V dropped 5 bases and J dropped 5; count of bases not matched to a gene: 6. In germline, CDR1 is SGHVS, CDR2 FNYEAQ. The CDR3 consists of 15 residues. The CDR3 nucleotides are TGTGCCAGCAGCCCAGCCGGACAGGGGAATGAAAAACTGTTTTTT. It is translated as CASSPAGQGNEKLFF. The complete variable domain, with remaining parts taken from reference TRBV7-6 and TRBJ1-4, reads GAGVSQSPRYKVTKRGQDVALRCDPISGHVSLYWYRQALGQGPEFLTYFNYEAQQDKSGLPNDRFSAERPEGSISTLTIQRTEQRDSAMYRCASSPAGQGNEKLFFGSGTQLSVL.

The V and J genes are TRBV20-1 and TRBJ2-5, with D maybe TRBD2 (6 bases). This CDR3 comprises 16 residues. V shed 3 bases and J shed 1 base, with 18 bases lying between them. The germline V gene has CDR1 DFQATT and CDR2 SNEGSKA (reference sequence). The CDR3 reads CSASIPRDGTQETQYF. CDR3 coding DNA: TGCAGTGCTAGTATCCCGCGGGACGGAACCCAAGAGACCCAGTACTTC.

This clone has a single count. V and J are TRBV9 and TRBJ2-5, with TRBD1 matching 9 bases. Germline V CDR1 and CDR2: SGDLS, YYNGEE. The CDR3 runs 14 residues. V lost 0 bases to trimming and J lost 4 bases; unmatched junction nucleotides: 1. CDR3 coding DNA: TGTGCCAGCAGCGTAGAGGGACAGGGAGAGACCCAGTACTTC. Translating it yields CASSVEGQGETQYF.

The chain recombines TRBV19 with TRBJ2-7, with 8 bases lining up with TRBD1. The junction had 9 bases not matched to a gene; V was cut back by 5 bases and J by 3 bases. Germline CDR1 LNHDA, CDR2 SQIVND (reference sequence). The CDR3 has 15 amino acids. The CDR3 DNA reads TGTGCCAGTAGTCTAGGGACAGGCGGAATCTACGAGCAGTACTTC. It encodes CASSLGTGGIYEQYF.

This chain links TRBV7-9 with TRBJ1-1; 7 nucleotides agree with TRBD1. The V gene end was trimmed by 6 bases and the J gene end by 3 bases; junction bases not matched to a gene: 10. Germline-derived CDR1 and CDR2 are SEHNR and FQNEAQ (reference sequence). The length of the CDR3 is 15 residues. The CDR3 DNA sequence: TGTGCCAGCAGTAAGGGACAGCGTTTGGACACTGAAGCTTTCTTT. Translation: CASSKGQRLDTEAFF.

This clone was seen only once. V is TRBV6-5 and J is TRBJ2-7; 11 bases match TRBD2. This CDR3 is 13 amino acids long. From germline, CDR1 is MNHEY and CDR2 SVGAGI. V was pared by 6 bases and J by 6 bases, with 4 bases of the junction left unmatched. The CDR3 reads CASSGLAGGEQYF. CDR3 nucleotides: TGTGCCAGCAGCGGACTAGCGGGTGGCGAGCAGTACTTC.

The chain links TRBV6-5 to TRBJ1-5, with unresolved D. This CDR3 is built from 15 residues. Germline-derived CDR1 and CDR2 are MNHEY and SVGAGI. V was clipped by 0 bases and J by 3 bases, with 9 bases between them. CDR3 region: CASSYSFQNNQPQHF. CDR3 coding DNA: TGTGCCAGCAGTTACTCTTTCCAGAACAATCAGCCCCAGCATTTT.

This chain connects TRBV6-5 to TRBJ2-7, with 7 positions matching TRBD1. Germline CDR1 and CDR2: MNHEY and SVGAGI. J was trimmed by 6 bases and V by 8 bases; bases with no gene match: 7. CDR3 size: 12 residues. The CDR3 region is CASGNPGGEQYF. CDR3 DNA: TGTGCCAGCGGAAACCCAGGGGGCGAGCAGTACTTC.